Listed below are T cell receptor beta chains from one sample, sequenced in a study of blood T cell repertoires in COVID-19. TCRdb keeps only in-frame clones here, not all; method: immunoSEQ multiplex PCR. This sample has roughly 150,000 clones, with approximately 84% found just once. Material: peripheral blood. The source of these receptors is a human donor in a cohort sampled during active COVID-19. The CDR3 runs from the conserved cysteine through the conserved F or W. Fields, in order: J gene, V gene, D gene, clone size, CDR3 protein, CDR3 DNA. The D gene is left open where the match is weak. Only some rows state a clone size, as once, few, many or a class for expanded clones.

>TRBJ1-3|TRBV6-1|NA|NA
CASSQAEILSGNTIYF
TGTGCCAGCAGTCAAGCGGAGATCCTCTCTGGAAACACCATATATTTT
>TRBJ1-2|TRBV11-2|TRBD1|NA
CASSLTQGAGGYTF
TGTGCCAGCAGCCTGACACAGGGGGCGGGAGGCTACACCTTC
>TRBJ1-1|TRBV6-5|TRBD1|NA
CASKRDRDTEAFF
TGTGCCAGCAAAAGAGACAGGGACACTGAAGCTTTCTTT
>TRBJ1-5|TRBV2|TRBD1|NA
CASSDRGQVTGQPQHF
TGTGCCAGCAGTGACCGGGGACAGGTGACGGGGCAGCCCCAGCATTTT
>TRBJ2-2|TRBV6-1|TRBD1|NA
CASSEGTGGREELFF
TGTGCCAGCAGTGAAGGGACAGGGGGCCGGGAGGAGCTGTTTTTT
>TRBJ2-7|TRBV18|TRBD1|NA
CASSPGGQGYEQYF
TGTGCCAGCTCACCGGGGGGACAGGGTTACGAGCAGTACTTC
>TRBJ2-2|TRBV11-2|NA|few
CASSHGRGPGELFF
TGTGCCAGCAGCCACGGGAGGGGGCCCGGGGAGCTGTTTTTT
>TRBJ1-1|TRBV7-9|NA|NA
CASSLQENTEAFF
TGTGCCAGCAGCTTACAGGAGAACACTGAAGCTTTCTTT
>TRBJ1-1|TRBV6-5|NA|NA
CASSYGRDTEAFF
TGTGCCAGCAGTTACGGGAGGGACACTGAAGCTTTCTTT
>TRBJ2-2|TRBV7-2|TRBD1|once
CASSPQGARGTGELFF
TGTGCCAGCAGCCCCCAGGGGGCGCGGGGAACCGGGGAGCTGTTTTTT
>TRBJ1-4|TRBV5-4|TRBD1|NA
CASSFGQGPNEKLFF
TGTGCCAGCAGCTTTGGACAGGGACCTAATGAAAAACTGTTTTTT
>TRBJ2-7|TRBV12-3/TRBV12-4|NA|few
CASSFTSSYEQYF
TGTGCCAGCAGTTTCACGAGCTCCTACGAGCAGTACTTC
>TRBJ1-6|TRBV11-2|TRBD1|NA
CASSLRQGNSPLHF
TGTGCCAGCAGCTTAAGACAGGGAAATTCACCCCTCCACTTT
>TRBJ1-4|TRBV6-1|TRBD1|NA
CASSEVIGTGGHEKLFF
TGTGCCAGCAGTGAAGTTATTGGGACAGGGGGCCATGAAAAACTGTTTTTT
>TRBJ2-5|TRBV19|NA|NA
CASSSLGGETQYF
TGTGCCAGTAGTAGCTTAGGAGGAGAGACCCAGTACTTC
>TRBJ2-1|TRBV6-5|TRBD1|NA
CASSRGQGHEQFF
TGTGCCAGCAGCCGGGGACAGGGCCATGAGCAGTTCTTC
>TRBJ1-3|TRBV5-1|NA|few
CASSLDGNSGNTIYF
TGCGCCAGCAGCTTGGACGGTAACTCTGGAAACACCATATATTTT
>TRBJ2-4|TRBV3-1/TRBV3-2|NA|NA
CASSQSGEGGIQYF
TGTGCCAGCAGCCAAAGCGGGGAGGGGGGCATTCAGTACTTC
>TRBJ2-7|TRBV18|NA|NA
CASSPRTAGHEQYF
TGTGCCAGCTCACCACGGACAGCGGGGCACGAGCAGTACTTC
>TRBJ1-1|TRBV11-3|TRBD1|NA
CASSSTGGDTEAFF
TGTGCCAGCAGCTCTACAGGGGGCGACACTGAAGCTTTCTTT
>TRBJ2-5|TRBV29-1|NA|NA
CSVRQQETQYF
TGCAGCGTTCGCCAGCAAGAGACCCAGTACTTC
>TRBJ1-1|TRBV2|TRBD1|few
CASGPGQRNTEAFF
TGTGCCAGCGGCCCGGGACAGCGGAACACTGAAGCTTTCTTT
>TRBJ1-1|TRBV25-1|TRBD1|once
CASSGWERGPMNTEAFF
TGTGCCAGCAGTGGGTGGGAAAGGGGGCCGATGAACACTGAAGCTTTCTTT
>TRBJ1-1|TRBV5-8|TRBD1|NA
CASSLVGTGMGTEAFF
TGTGCCAGCAGCTTGGTCGGGACAGGGATGGGCACTGAAGCTTTCTTT
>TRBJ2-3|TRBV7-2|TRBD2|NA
CASSSRASGGFSTDTQYF
TGTGCCAGCAGCTCGAGGGCTAGCGGGGGATTTAGCACAGATACGCAGTATTTT
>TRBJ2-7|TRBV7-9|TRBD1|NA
CASSLLGQGASYEQYF
TGTGCCAGCAGCTTACTAGGACAGGGGGCTTCCTACGAGCAGTACTTC
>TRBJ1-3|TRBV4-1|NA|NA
CASSQESSGRGNTIYF
TGCGCCAGCAGCCAAGAATCATCTGGGAGAGGAAACACCATATATTTT
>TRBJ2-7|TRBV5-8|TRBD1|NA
CASSSGTAYEQYF
TGTGCCAGCAGCTCCGGGACAGCCTACGAGCAGTACTTC
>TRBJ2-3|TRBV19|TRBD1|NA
CASSQDRVDRDTQYF
TGTGCCAGTAGCCAGGACAGGGTGGATCGAGATACGCAGTATTTT
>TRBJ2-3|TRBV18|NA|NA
CASSPRRVISTDTQYF
TGTGCCAGCTCACCTCGGAGGGTAATTAGCACAGATACGCAGTATTTT
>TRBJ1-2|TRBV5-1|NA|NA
CASSRQRDNYGYTF
TGCGCCAGCAGCCGTCAACGCGATAACTATGGCTACACCTTC
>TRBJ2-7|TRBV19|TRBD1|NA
CASSRDRVYEQYF
TGTGCCAGTAGTCGGGACAGGGTCTACGAGCAGTACTTC
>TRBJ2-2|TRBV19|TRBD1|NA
CASSPRQGRGGELFF
TGTGCCAGTAGTCCCCGACAGGGCAGGGGAGGGGAGCTGTTTTTT
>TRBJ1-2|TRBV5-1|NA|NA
CASSPNFRAAGDGYTF
TGCGCCAGCAGCCCCAACTTTAGGGCGGCAGGGGATGGCTACACCTTC
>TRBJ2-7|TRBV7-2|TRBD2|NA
CASSLAGTSGVLYEQYF
TGTGCCAGCAGCTTAGCGGGGACTAGCGGGGTCCTATACGAGCAGTACTTC
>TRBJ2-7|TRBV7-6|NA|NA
CASSFLGIQGTPYEQYF
TGTGCCAGCAGCTTTCTCGGGATTCAGGGGACCCCCTACGAGCAGTACTTC
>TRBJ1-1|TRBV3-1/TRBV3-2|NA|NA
CASSQGTVEAFF
TGTGCCAGCAGCCAAGGGACAGTCGAAGCTTTCTTT
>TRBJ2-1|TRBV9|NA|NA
CASSVAPGNEQFF
TGTGCCAGCAGCGTAGCCCCAGGGAATGAGCAGTTCTTC
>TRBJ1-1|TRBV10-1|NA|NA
CASYSVKPNTEAFF
TGCGCCAGCTACTCGGTCAAGCCGAACACTGAAGCTTTCTTT
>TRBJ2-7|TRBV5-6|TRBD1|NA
CASSWGQAAYGQYF
TGTGCCAGCAGCTGGGGACAGGCCGCCTACGGGCAGTACTTC
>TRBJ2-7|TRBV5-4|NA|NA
CASSLSQGYEQYF
TGTGCCAGCAGCTTGTCCCAGGGCTACGAGCAGTACTTC